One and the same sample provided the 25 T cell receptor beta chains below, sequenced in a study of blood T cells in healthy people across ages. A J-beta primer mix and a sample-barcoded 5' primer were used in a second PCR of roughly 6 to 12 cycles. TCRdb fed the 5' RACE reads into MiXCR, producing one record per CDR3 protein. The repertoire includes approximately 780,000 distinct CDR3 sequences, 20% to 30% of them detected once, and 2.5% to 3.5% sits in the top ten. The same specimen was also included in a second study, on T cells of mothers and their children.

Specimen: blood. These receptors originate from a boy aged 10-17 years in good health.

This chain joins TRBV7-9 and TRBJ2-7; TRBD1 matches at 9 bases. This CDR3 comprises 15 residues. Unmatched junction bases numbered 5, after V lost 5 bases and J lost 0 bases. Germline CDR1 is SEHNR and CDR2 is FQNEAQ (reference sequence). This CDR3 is CASSGDRESSYEQYF. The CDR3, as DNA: TGTGCCAGCAGCGGGGACAGGGAAAGCTCCTACGAGCAGTACTTC. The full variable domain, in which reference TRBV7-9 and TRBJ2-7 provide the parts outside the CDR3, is DTGVSQNPRHKITKRGQNVTFRCDPISEHNRLYWYRQTLGQGPEFLTYFQNEAQLEKSRLLSDRFSAERPKGSFSTLEIQRTEQGDSAMYLCASSGDRESSYEQYFGPGTRLTVT.

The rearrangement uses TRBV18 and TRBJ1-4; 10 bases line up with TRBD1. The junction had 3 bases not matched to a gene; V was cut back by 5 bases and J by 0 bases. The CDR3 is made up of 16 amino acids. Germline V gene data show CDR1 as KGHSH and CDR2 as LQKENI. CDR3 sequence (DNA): TGTGCCAGCTCAACCGGGACAGGGGCAACTAATGAAAAACTGTTTTTT. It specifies CASSTGTGATNEKLFF. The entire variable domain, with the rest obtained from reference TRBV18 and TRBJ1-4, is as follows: NAGVMQNPRHLVRRRGQEARLRCSPMKGHSHVYWYRQLPEEGLKFMVYLQKENIIDESGMPKERFSAEFPKEGPSILRIQQVVRGDSAAYFCASSTGTGATNEKLFFGSGTQLSVL.

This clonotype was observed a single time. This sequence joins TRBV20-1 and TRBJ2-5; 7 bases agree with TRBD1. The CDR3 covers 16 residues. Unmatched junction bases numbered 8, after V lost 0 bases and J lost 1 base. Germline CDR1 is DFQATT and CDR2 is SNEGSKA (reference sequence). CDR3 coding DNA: TGCAGTGCTAGAGATTTGACAGGGAAGGGCCAAGAGACCCAGTACTTC. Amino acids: CSARDLTGKGQETQYF.

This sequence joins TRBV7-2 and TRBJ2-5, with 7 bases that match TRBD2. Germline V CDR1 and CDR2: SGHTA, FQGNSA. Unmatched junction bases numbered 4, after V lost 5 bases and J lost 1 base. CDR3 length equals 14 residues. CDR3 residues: CASSVSSGQETQYF. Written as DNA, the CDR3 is TGTGCCAGCAGCGTCTCTAGCGGCCAAGAGACCCAGTACTTC.

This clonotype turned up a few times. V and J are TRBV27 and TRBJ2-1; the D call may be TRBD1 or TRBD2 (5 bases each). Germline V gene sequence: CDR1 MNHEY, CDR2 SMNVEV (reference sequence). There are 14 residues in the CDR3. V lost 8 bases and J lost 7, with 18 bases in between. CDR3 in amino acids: CASGGWPGGNEQFF. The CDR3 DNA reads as TGTGCCAGCGGGGGTTGGCCCGGCGGAAATGAGCAGTTCTTC.

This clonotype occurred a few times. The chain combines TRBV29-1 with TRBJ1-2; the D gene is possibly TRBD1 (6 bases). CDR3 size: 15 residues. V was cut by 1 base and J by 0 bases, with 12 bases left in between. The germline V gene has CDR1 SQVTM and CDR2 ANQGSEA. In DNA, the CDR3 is TGCAGCGTTGAAGTCGGGACAAACCCTAACTATGGCTACACCTTC. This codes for CSVEVGTNPNYGYTF.

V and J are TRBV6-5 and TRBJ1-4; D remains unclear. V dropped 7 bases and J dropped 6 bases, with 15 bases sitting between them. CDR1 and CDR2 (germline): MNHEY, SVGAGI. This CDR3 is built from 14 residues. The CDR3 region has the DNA TGTGCCAGCACAGGACGTTTTGGAGATGAAAAACTGTTTTTT. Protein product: CASTGRFGDEKLFF.

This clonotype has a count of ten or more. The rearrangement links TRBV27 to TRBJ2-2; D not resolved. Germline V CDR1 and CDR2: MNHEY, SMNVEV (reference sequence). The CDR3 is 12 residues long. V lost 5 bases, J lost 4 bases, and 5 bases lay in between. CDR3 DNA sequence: TGTGCCAGCAGTCATACCACCGGGGAGCTGTTTTTT. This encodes CASSHTTGELFF.

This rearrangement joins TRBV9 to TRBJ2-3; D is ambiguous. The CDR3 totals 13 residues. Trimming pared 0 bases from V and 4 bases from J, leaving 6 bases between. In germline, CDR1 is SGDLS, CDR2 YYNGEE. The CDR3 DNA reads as TGTGCCAGCAGCGTAGAGGGTGCAGATACGCAGTATTTT. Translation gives CASSVEGADTQYF.

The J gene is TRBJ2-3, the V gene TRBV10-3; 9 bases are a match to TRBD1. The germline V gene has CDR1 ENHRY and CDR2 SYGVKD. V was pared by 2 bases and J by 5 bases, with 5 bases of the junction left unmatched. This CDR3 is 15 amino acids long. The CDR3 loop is CAISEGTGSGDTQYF. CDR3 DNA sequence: TGTGCCATCAGTGAGGGGACAGGGTCAGGAGATACGCAGTATTTT.

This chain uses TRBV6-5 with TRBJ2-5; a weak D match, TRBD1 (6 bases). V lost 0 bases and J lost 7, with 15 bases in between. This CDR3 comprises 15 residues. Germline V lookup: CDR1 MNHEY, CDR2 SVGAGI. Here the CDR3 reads CASSYSRGNPGTQYF. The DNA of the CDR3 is TGTGCCAGCAGTTACTCGAGGGGGAACCCGGGGACCCAGTACTTC.

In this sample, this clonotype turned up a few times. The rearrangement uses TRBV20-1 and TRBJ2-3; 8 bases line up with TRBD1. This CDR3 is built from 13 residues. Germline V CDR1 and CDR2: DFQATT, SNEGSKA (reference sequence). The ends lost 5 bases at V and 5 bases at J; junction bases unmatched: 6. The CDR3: CSACRGQIDTQYF. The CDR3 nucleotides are TGCAGTGCTTGCAGGGGGCAGATAGATACGCAGTATTTT.

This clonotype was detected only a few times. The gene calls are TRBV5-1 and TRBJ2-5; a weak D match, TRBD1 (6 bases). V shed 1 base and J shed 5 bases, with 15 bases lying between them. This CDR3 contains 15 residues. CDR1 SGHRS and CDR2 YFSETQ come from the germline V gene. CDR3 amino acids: CASSLRDTRWETQYF. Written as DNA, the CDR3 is TGCGCCAGCAGCTTGAGGGACACGAGGTGGGAGACCCAGTACTTC. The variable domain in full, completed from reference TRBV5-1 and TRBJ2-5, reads KAGVTQTPRYLIKTRGQQVTLSCSPISGHRSVSWYQQTPGQGLQFLFEYFSETQRNKGNFPGRFSGRQFSNSRSEMNVSTLELGDSALYLCASSLRDTRWETQYFGPGTRLLVL.

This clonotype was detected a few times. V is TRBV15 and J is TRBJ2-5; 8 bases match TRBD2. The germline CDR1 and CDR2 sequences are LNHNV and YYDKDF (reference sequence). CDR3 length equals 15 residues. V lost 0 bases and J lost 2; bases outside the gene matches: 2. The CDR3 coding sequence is TGTGCCACCAGCAGAGACCTAGCGGGTCAAGAGACCCAGTACTTC. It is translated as CATSRDLAGQETQYF. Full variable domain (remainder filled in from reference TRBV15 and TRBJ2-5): DAMVIQNPRYQVTQFGKPVTLSCSQTLNHNVMYWYQQKSSQAPKLLFHYYDKDFNNEADTPDNFQSRRPNTSFCFLDIRSPGLGDTAMYLCATSRDLAGQETQYFGPGTRLLVL.

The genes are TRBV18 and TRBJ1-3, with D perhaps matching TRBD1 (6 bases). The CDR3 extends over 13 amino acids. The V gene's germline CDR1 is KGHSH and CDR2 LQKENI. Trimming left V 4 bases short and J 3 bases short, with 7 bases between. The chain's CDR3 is CASSQTGGNTIYF. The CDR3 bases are TGTGCCAGCTCACAGACAGGTGGAAACACCATATATTTT.

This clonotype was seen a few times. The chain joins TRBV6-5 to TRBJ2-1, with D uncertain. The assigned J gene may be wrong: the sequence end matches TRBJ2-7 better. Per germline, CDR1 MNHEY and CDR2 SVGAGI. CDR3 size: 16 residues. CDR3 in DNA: TGTGCCAGCAGTTACTCCCGACAAGAAGGTATCAACGAGCAGTACTTC. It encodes CASSYSRQEGINEQYF.

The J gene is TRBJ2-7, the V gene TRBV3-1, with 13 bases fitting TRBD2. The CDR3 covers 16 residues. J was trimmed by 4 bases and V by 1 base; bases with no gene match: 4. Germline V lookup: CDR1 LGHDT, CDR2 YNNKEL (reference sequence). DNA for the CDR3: TGTGCCAGCAGCCAAGGACTAGCGGGGGGATTATACGAGCAGTACTTC. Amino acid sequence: CASSQGLAGGLYEQYF.

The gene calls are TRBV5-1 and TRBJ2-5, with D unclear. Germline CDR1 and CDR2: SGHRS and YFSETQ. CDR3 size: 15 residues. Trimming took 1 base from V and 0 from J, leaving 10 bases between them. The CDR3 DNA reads TGCGCCAGCAGCTTGAGTTGGCCGTACCAAGAGACCCAGTACTTC. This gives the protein CASSLSWPYQETQYF.

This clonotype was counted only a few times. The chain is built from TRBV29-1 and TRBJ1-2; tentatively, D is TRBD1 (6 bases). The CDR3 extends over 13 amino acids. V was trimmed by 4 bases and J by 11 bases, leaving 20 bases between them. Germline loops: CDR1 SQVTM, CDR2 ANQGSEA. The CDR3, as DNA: TGCAGCGTTGTGGACAGAGGGTTGAGAGGATACACCTTC. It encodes CSVVDRGLRGYTF.

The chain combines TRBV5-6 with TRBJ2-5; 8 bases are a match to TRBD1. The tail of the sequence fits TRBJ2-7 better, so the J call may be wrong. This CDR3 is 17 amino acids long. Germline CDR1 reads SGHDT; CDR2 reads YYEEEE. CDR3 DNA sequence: TGTGCCAGCAGCTCGCACCCCACCGGGACAGGTCCCTACGAGCAGTACTTC. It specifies CASSSHPTGTGPYEQYF.

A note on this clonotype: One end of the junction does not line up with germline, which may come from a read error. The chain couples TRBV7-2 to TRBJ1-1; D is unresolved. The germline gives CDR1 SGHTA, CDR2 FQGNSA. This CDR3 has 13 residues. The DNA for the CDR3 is TGTGCCAGCAGTTACGCTTGGTGGGGAATGATGCTCTTT. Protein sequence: CASSYAWWGMMLF.

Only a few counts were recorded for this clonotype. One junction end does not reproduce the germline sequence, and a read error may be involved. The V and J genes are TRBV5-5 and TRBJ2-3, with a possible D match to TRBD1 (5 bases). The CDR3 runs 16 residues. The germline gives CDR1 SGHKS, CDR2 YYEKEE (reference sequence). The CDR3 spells CASSSRRIESTGTQYF. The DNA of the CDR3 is TGTGCCAGCAGCTCCCGACGGATCGAAAGCACAGGTACGCAGTATTTT. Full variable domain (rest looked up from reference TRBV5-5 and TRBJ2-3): DAGVTQSPTHLIKTRGQQVTLRCSPISGHKSVSWYQQVLGQGPQFIFQYYEKEERGRGNFPDRFSARQFPNYSSELNVNALLLGDSALYLCASSSRRIESTGTQYFGPGTRLTVL.

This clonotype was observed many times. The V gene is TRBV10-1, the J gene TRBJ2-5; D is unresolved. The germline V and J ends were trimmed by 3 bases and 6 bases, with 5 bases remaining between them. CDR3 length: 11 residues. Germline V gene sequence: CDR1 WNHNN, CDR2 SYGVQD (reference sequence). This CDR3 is CASSDGKTQYF. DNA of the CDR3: TGCGCCAGCAGTGACGGCAAGACCCAGTACTTC.

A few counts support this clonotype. The DNA for the CDR3 is TGTGCCAGCAGCTTGGATCCAGCGGGGATCCAAGAGACCCAGTACTTC. This gives the protein CASSLDPAGIQETQYF. The chain joins TRBV5-5 to TRBJ2-5; 7 bases agree with TRBD2. J gave up 1 base and V 0 bases, and 6 bases lay outside the gene matches. Germline values: CDR1 SGHKS, CDR2 YYEKEE (reference sequence). This CDR3 spans 16 amino acids.

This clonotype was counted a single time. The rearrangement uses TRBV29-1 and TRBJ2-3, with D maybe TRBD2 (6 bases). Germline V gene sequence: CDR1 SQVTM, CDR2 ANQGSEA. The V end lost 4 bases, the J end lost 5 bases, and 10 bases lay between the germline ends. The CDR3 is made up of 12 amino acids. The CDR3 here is CSVVQGGDTQYF. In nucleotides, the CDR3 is TGCAGCGTTGTCCAGGGAGGAGATACGCAGTATTTT.